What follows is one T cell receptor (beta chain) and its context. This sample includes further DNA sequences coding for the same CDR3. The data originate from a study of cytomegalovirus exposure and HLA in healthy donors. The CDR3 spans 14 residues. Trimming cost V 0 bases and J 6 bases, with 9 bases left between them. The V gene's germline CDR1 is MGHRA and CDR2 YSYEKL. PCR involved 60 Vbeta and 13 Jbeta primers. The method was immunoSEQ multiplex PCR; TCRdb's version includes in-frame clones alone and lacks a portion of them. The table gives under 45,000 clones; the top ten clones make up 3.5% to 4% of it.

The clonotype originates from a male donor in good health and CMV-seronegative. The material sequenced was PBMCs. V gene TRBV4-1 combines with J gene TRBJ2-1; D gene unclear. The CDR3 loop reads CASSQDQQFNEQFF. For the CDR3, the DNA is TGCGCCAGCAGCCAAGATCAACAGTTCAATGAGCAGTTCTTC.